Presented here are 12 T cell receptor beta chains from one specimen sequenced in a study of PD-1 blockade in classical Hodgkin lymphoma. Sequenced by immunoSEQ multiplex PCR; TCRdb stores in-frame clones only, minus some. The sample gives roughly 20,000 clones, over 70% of which show up once; under 25% is in the top ten. Time point defined: cycle 4 day 1 (C4D1), after less than seven weeks of nivolumab. There was relapse after autologous stem cell transplantation in every patient, and there was variation in brentuximab vedotin exposure. Material: peripheral blood mononuclear cells (PBMCs), obtained before the fourth cycle of nivolumab. These receptors came from a human donor with classical Hodgkin lymphoma.

V and J are TRBV7-9 and TRBJ1-3, with D perhaps TRBD1 (5 bases). The V end was cut by 5 bases, the J end by 1 base, with 15 bases between. CDR1 and CDR2 from the germline V gene are SEHNR and FQNEAQ (reference sequence). The CDR3 has 16 amino acids. The CDR3 coding sequence is TGTGCCAGCAGCGCGAGACAGACGCAGTCTGGAAACACCATATATTTT. It encodes CASSARQTQSGNTIYF.

The rearrangement joins TRBV7-9 to TRBJ2-1; tentatively, D is TRBD1 or TRBD2 (5 bases each). CDR3 length equals 15 residues. V lost 5 bases and J 0 bases, leaving 11 bases between the germline ends. Germline values: CDR1 SEHNR, CDR2 FQNEAQ (reference sequence). The CDR3 nucleotides are TGTGCCAGCAGCGTAAAGGGGAGCTCCTACAATGAGCAGTTCTTC. Translated: CASSVKGSSYNEQFF.

The gene calls are TRBV14 and TRBJ2-6; 7 bases are a match to TRBD1. Germline V gene lookup returns CDR1 SGHDN and CDR2 FVKESK. V shed 4 bases and J 0 bases; nucleotides not matched to a gene: 6. CDR3 length: 17 residues. CDR3 residues: CASSPRDRSSGANVLTF. The CDR3 nucleotides read TGTGCCAGCAGCCCCCGGGACAGATCCTCTGGGGCCAACGTCCTGACTTTC. The variable domain in full, with the rest retrieved from reference TRBV14 and TRBJ2-6, is EAGVTQFPSHSVIEKGQTVTLRCDPISGHDNLYWYRRVMGKEIKFLLHFVKESKQDESGMPNNRFLAERTGGTYSTLKVQPAELEDSGVYFCASSPRDRSSGANVLTFGAGSRLTVL.

The chain employs TRBV5-1 and TRBJ2-3, with 8 bases matching TRBD2. The CDR3 has 16 amino acids. Looked up from germline, CDR1 is SGHRS and CDR2 is YFSETQ. V shed 6 bases, J shed 5 bases, and the junction held 14 bases outside the gene matches. The CDR3 DNA is TGCGCCAGCACCCTTGAGGGAGCGGGAGCGGGAGATACGCAGTATTTT. Protein sequence: CASTLEGAGAGDTQYF.

This rearrangement joins TRBV7-2 to TRBJ2-2, with 12 bases aligning to TRBD1. The V and J ends lost 5 bases and 7 bases, in that order; junction bases with no gene match: 11. CDR1 is SGHTA and CDR2 is FQGNSA in the germline V gene. The CDR3 has 17 amino acids. This CDR3 reads CASSTSPGTGGNGELFF. CDR3 DNA sequence: TGTGCCAGCAGCACCAGTCCCGGGACAGGGGGCAACGGGGAGCTGTTTTTT.

This clone came up once. This chain connects TRBV15 to TRBJ2-7, with 8 positions matching TRBD1. The CDR3 is 12 amino acids. Trimming took 8 bases from V and 4 from J; bases not matched to a gene: 4. From germline, CDR1 is LNHNV and CDR2 YYDKDF (reference sequence). In nucleotides, the CDR3 is TGTGCCACCGGGGACAGGCCATACGAGCAGTACTTC. As protein: CATGDRPYEQYF.

The V call is TRBV19, the J call TRBJ2-7; possibly TRBD1 for D (6 bases). This CDR3 has 14 residues. Germline CDR1 is LNHDA and CDR2 is SQIVND (reference sequence). Deletions cut 2 bases from V and 3 bases from J, with 11 bases between. For the CDR3, the DNA is TGTGCCAGTAGTATACAGGGGAACCTCTACGAGCAGTACTTC. Encoded protein: CASSIQGNLYEQYF.

The chain carries TRBV30 and TRBJ2-7; D uncertain. Trimming pared 4 bases from V and 3 bases from J, leaving 7 bases between. This CDR3 comprises 11 residues. Germline V gene lookup returns CDR1 GTSNPN and CDR2 SVGIG (reference sequence). CDR3 sequence (DNA): TGTGCCTGGAAAGACGTCTACGAGCAGTACTTC. This sequence encodes CAWKDVYEQYF.

The chain links TRBV6-5 to TRBJ1-2; 8 nucleotides align to TRBD1. The CDR3 covers 15 residues. Germline CDR1 and CDR2: MNHEY and SVGAGI. Trimming took 0 bases from V and 7 from J; bases not matched to a gene: 7. The CDR3 DNA is TGTGCCAGCAGTTACTCGAGGTCAGGGGGCGGTGGCTACACCTTC. Amino acid sequence: CASSYSRSGGGGYTF.

This clone appeared once. This sequence joins TRBV6-4 and TRBJ1-1; D ambiguous. The CDR3 contains 13 residues. Trimming cost V 5 bases and J 1 base, with 8 bases left between them. Germline V gives CDR1 MRHNA, CDR2 SNTAGT. Here the CDR3 reads CASSPDKNTEAFF. CDR3 coding DNA: TGTGCCAGCAGTCCCGACAAGAACACTGAAGCTTTCTTT.

The chain has TRBV7-9 and TRBJ1-2; 7 positions match TRBD1. There are 15 residues in the CDR3. J lost 2 bases, V lost 1 base, and 4 bases had no gene match. The germline CDR1 and CDR2 sequences are SEHNR and FQNEAQ (reference sequence). This CDR3 is CASSLGRGQNYGYTF. The CDR3 bases are TGTGCCAGCAGCTTAGGGAGGGGGCAGAACTATGGCTACACCTTC.

The chain uses TRBV5-1 and TRBJ2-1, with D uncertain. The CDR3 sequence is 15 residues long. V was pared by 0 bases and J by 4 bases, with 11 bases between. Germline V gives CDR1 SGHRS, CDR2 YFSETQ. In DNA, the CDR3 is TGCGCCAGCAGCTTGGCCATCAATAGTTACAATGAGCAGTTCTTC. Its translation is CASSLAINSYNEQFF.